The sequence of this T cell receptor beta chain was determined in a study of blood T cell repertoires in COVID-19. As for the study in general: Nucleic acid was either cDNA or gDNA, and it came from T cells, B-cell-depleted T cells, or PBMCs.

In the source study's methods: Amplifying reference gene primers gave estimates of nucleated cell counts. Profiling relied on immunoSEQ multiplex PCR, and the TCRdb table lists in-frame clones only, not all of them. Clonal size and the V and J genes are those of that table, whereas D and trimming came from the DNA. The sample comprises fewer than 150,000 clones, around 89% of which are singletons, and around 4.1% rests with the top ten. This clone turned up a few times. The sequenced sample was peripheral blood. The receptor comes from a woman aged 55-69 years with COVID-19, enrolled during active disease.

CDR3 nucleotide sequence: TGCGCCAGCAGTAGTAATTCTGGAGCACCCCTCCACTTT. Translation gives CASSSNSGAPLHF. This chain uses TRBV5-1 with TRBJ1-6; no clear D gene. The germline CDR1 and CDR2 sequences are SGHRS and YFSETQ. Trimming shortened V by 5 bases and J by 11 bases, and 14 bases separated the two germline ends. The CDR3 consists of 13 residues. Full variable domain (remainder filled in from reference TRBV5-1 and TRBJ1-6): KAGVTQTPRYLIKTRGQQVTLSCSPISGHRSVSWYQQTPGQGLQFLFEYFSETQRNKGNFPGRFSGRQFSNSRSEMNVSTLELGDSALYLCASSSNSGAPLHFGNGTRLTVT.